These 2 T cell receptor beta chains were all obtained from the same sample, sequenced in a study of blood T cell repertoires in COVID-19. Method: immunoSEQ multiplex PCR; TCRdb's copy keeps in-frame clones and lacks some. The sample carries 90,000 or so clones, around 91% recorded once. The material sequenced was peripheral blood. These receptors all come from an elderly woman with active or convalescent COVID-19.

This clone has a handful of counts. The CDR3 nucleotides read TGCGCCAGCAGCCCAGGGACAGGCTTGCTAAATGGCTACACCTTC. This encodes CASSPGTGLLNGYTF. This chain joins TRBV5-1 and TRBJ1-2; 8 nucleotides agree with TRBD1. Germline loops: CDR1 SGHRS, CDR2 YFSETQ. There are 15 residues in the CDR3. Trimming cost V 4 bases and J 6 bases; bases outside gene matches: 11.

This clone occurred once. The chain couples TRBV12-3 or TRBV12-4 to TRBJ1-5, with 9 bases that match TRBD1. The CDR3 spans 13 residues. The V segment lost 5 bases and the J segment 7 bases; nucleotides outside the gene matches: 3. The CDR3 DNA sequence: TGTGCCAGCAGTCTGGGACAGGGCCAGCCCCAGCATTTT. It translates to CASSLGQGQPQHF.